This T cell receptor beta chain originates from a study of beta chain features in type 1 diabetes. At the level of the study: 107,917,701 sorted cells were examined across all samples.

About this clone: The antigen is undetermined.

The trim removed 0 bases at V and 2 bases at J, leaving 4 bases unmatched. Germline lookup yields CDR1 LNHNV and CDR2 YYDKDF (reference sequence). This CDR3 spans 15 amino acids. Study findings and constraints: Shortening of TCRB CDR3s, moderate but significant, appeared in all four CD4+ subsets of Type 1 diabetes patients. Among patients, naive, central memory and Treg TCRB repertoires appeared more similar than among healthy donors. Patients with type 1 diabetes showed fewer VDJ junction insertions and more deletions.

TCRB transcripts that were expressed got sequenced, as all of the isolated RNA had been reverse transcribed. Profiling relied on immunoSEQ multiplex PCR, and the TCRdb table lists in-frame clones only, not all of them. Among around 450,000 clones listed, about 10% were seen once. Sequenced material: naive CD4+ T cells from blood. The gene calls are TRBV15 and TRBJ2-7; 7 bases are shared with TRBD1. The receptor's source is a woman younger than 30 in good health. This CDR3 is CATSREAGGTYEQYF. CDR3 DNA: TGTGCCACCAGCAGAGAGGCAGGGGGAACCTACGAGCAGTACTTC.